Below, 26 T cell receptor beta chains from the same sample are listed, as sequenced in a study of patients and donors after allogeneic stem cell transplantation. Using its own MiXCR run on the RT-PCR reads, TCRdb lists one record per CDR3 protein. This sample yields fewer than 500,000 distinct CDR3 sequences, of which under 20% are seen a single time; 6% to 8% belongs to the top ten. Sequencing used blood, either unsorted or a sorted T cell fraction (not recorded which). Receptors originate from a human donor who was either an allogeneic HSCT recipient or a stem cell or donor lymphocyte infusion donor (not recorded which). It is not recorded whose cells these are; they may come from a transplant donor.

This chain connects TRBV9 to TRBJ2-7, with TRBD1 identical over 12 bases. V lost 4 bases and J lost 6; bases outside the gene matches: 8. The germline V gene has CDR1 SGDLS and CDR2 YYNGEE. The length of the CDR3 is 15 residues. In DNA form, the CDR3 reads TGTGCCAGCAGCCCCCGGGACAGGGGGCGCGGCGAGCAGTACTTC. Protein product: CASSPRDRGRGEQYF.

The table lists this clonotype with a few counts. The rearrangement uses TRBV4-2 and TRBJ1-1; TRBD1 might be the D (6 bases). The V gene lost 3 bases and the J gene lost 6 bases, with 11 bases spanning the gap. The length of the CDR3 is 13 residues. Germline V gives CDR1 LGHNA, CDR2 YNFKEQ. CDR3 sequence reads: CASSQRTGSEAFF. DNA for the CDR3: TGTGCCAGCAGCCAGAGAACAGGGTCTGAAGCTTTCTTT.

This clonotype occurred many times. V gene TRBV6-5 combines with J gene TRBJ2-1; 8 positions agree with TRBD1. Trimming took 4 bases from V and 3 from J; bases not matched to a gene: 11. Germline V gene data show CDR1 as MNHEY and CDR2 as SVGAGI. The CDR3 totals 17 residues. The CDR3 protein is CASSSSLDRAVYNEQFF. The CDR3 nucleotides are TGTGCCAGCAGTTCCTCACTGGACAGGGCGGTCTACAATGAGCAGTTCTTC.

This clonotype was picked up a small number of times. The chain combines TRBV7-6 with TRBJ2-2; 8 bases align to TRBD1. CDR3 length: 16 residues. Germline V gene data show CDR1 as SGHVS and CDR2 as FNYEAQ. With 5 bases clipped from V and 1 base from J, the junction kept 6 bases outside the gene matches. The CDR3 sequence is CASSLRTGKNTGELFF. CDR3 coding DNA: TGTGCCAGCAGCCTCAGGACAGGGAAGAACACCGGGGAGCTGTTTTTT.

The chain joins TRBV12-3 or TRBV12-4 to TRBJ1-4, with unresolved D. CDR3 length: 14 amino acids. V lost 1 base to trimming and J lost 7 bases, with 10 bases between them. The CDR3 coding sequence is TGTGCCAGCAGTTTAGGGAAATGGGTTGAAAAACTGTTTTTT. Translated, it gives CASSLGKWVEKLFF.

In its sample, this clonotype was seen a few times. The CDR3 reads CSARDPQGYGYTF. The CDR3 nucleotides read TGCAGTGCTAGAGACCCCCAGGGGTATGGCTACACCTTC. The rearrangement uses TRBV20-1 and TRBJ1-2; the D gene is possibly TRBD1 (6 bases). Trimming pared 0 bases from V and 5 bases from J, leaving 10 bases between. The CDR3 totals 13 residues. CDR1 and CDR2 from the germline V gene are DFQATT and SNEGSKA (reference sequence).

This clonotype was observed many times. The chain links TRBV12-3 or TRBV12-4 to TRBJ2-4; 8 nucleotides agree with TRBD1. The CDR3 totals 13 residues. V was pared by 8 bases and J by 8 bases, with 8 bases of the junction left unmatched. DNA of the CDR3: TGTGCCAGCTCCACAGGGGGTAGATACATTCAGTACTTC. Translation gives CASSTGGRYIQYF.

The chain is built from TRBV28 and TRBJ2-3; possible D gene TRBD1, 5 bases. V was clipped by 3 bases and J by 3 bases, with 10 bases between them. The CDR3 length is 14 residues. The V gene's germline CDR1 is MDHEN and CDR2 SYDVKM. The CDR3 DNA reads TGTGCCAGCAGTTTCTCTGGGGCAACAGATACGCAGTATTTT. Protein: CASSFSGATDTQYF.

V usage is TRBV20-1 and J usage is TRBJ1-5, with 7 bases lining up with TRBD1. Unmatched junction bases numbered 6, after V lost 5 bases and J lost 2 bases. The CDR3 runs to 14 residues. Germline values: CDR1 DFQATT, CDR2 SNEGSKA (reference sequence). The DNA for the CDR3 is TGCAGTGCTCTGGACAGGTCTGGCAATCAGCCCCAGCATTTT. This translates into CSALDRSGNQPQHF.

The chain combines TRBV24-1 with TRBJ2-6; D unclear. Germline V gene sequence: CDR1 KGHDR, CDR2 SFDVKD. Trimming removed 5 bases at V and 0 bases at J, with 10 bases between. The CDR3 runs to 16 residues. CDR3: CATSGGSRSGANVLTF. The CDR3 nucleotides read TGTGCCACCAGTGGTGGGTCGCGCTCTGGGGCCAACGTCCTGACTTTC.

The chain joins TRBV2 to TRBJ2-5; D not resolved. V was cut by 8 bases and J by 5 bases, with 15 bases left in between. Looked up from germline, CDR1 is SNHLY and CDR2 is FYNNEI. This CDR3 has 13 amino acids. CDR3 residues: CASLGGSLETQYF. Here the CDR3 DNA reads TGTGCCAGCCTTGGCGGCTCTTTGGAGACCCAGTACTTC. The full variable domain, rest sourced from reference TRBV2 and TRBJ2-5, is EPEVTQTPSHQVTQMGQEVILRCVPISNHLYFYWYRQILGQKVEFLVSFYNNEISEKSEIFDDQFSVERPDGSNFTLKIRSTKLEDSAMYFCASLGGSLETQYFGPGTRLLVL.

This clonotype was detected only a few times. V is TRBV6-1 and J is TRBJ1-5; tentative D call: TRBD1 (5 bases). Trimming cost V 6 bases and J 0 bases, with 18 bases left between them. The CDR3 is 17 amino acids. Germline CDR1 and CDR2: MNHNS and SASEGT. For the CDR3, the DNA is TGTGCCAGCAGCCACGCCACGGGGCCACATAGCAATCAGCCCCAGCATTTT. Its protein product is CASSHATGPHSNQPQHF.

There are a few counts of this clonotype. This chain connects TRBV29-1 to TRBJ1-2, with 10 bases aligning to TRBD1. The J segment lost 3 bases and the V segment lost 7 bases, leaving 8 bases of the junction unmatched. Germline CDR1 and CDR2: SQVTM and ANQGSEA. This CDR3 spans 14 amino acids. Here the CDR3 reads CSAPTGGADYGYTF. CDR3 DNA: TGCAGCGCCCCGACAGGGGGCGCCGACTATGGCTACACCTTC.

As DNA, the CDR3 is TGTGCCAGCAGCCGGGGTCTGACAGCTTACGAGCAGTACTTC. Amino acid sequence: CASSRGLTAYEQYF. The chain employs TRBV5-5 and TRBJ2-7; either TRBD1 or TRBD2 may fit D (5 bases each). CDR3 length equals 14 residues. Trimming left V 4 bases short and J 4 bases short, with 15 bases between. Germline V gene lookup returns CDR1 SGHKS and CDR2 YYEKEE (reference sequence). The complete variable domain, with remaining parts taken from reference TRBV5-5 and TRBJ2-7, reads DAGVTQSPTHLIKTRGQQVTLRCSPISGHKSVSWYQQVLGQGPQFIFQYYEKEERGRGNFPDRFSARQFPNYSSELNVNALLLGDSALYLCASSRGLTAYEQYFGPGTRLTVT.

The table lists this clonotype with a few counts. This sequence joins TRBV27 and TRBJ1-5, with D maybe TRBD1 (5 bases). CDR3 length: 13 residues. Germline CDR1 is MNHEY and CDR2 is SMNVEV (reference sequence). Trimming cost V 6 bases and J 4 bases, with 10 bases left between them. CDR3 in amino acids: CASSRQQNQPQHF. Written as DNA, the CDR3 is TGTGCCAGCAGCCGACAGCAGAATCAGCCCCAGCATTTT.

This clonotype was counted only a few times. The rearrangement links TRBV20-1 to TRBJ2-6, with D maybe TRBD1 (7 bases). V dropped 6 bases and J dropped 2 bases, with 11 bases sitting between them. The germline V gene encodes CDR1 DFQATT and CDR2 SNEGSKA (reference sequence). The CDR3 totals 14 residues. CDR3 coding DNA: TGCAGTGCACCAGGGGGGACTGGGGCCAACGTCCTGACTTTC. Translating gives CSAPGGTGANVLTF.

V usage is TRBV4-2 and J usage is TRBJ2-5, with D possibly matching TRBD1 (5 bases). This CDR3 contains 15 residues. The germline V and J ends were trimmed by 0 bases and 5 bases, with 13 bases remaining between them. Per germline, CDR1 LGHNA and CDR2 YNFKEQ. The CDR3 DNA reads TGTGCCAGCAGCCAAGATGGGGCGGTAGGGGAGACCCAGTACTTC. Residues: CASSQDGAVGETQYF.

V usage is TRBV5-1 and J usage is TRBJ2-7; 8 bases are shared with TRBD1. Unmatched junction bases numbered 5, after V lost 0 bases and J lost 3 bases. The CDR3 contains 15 residues. The germline V gene encodes CDR1 SGHRS and CDR2 YFSETQ. The CDR3 sequence is CASSLEGQGNYEQYF. The CDR3 region has the DNA TGCGCCAGCAGCTTGGAAGGACAGGGCAACTACGAGCAGTACTTC.

The rearrangement uses TRBV5-1 and TRBJ2-3; a weak D match, TRBD2 (6 bases). Germline loops: CDR1 SGHRS, CDR2 YFSETQ. V lost 4 bases, J lost 2 bases, and 17 bases lay in between. The CDR3 spans 16 residues. The CDR3 loop reads CASSRGSSDLTDTQYF. In nucleotides, the CDR3 is TGCGCCAGCAGCCGAGGGTCTAGCGACCTCACAGATACGCAGTATTTT.

This CDR3 is CASSPRRDYNEQFF. CDR3 nucleotide sequence: TGTGCCAGCAGCCCCAGGAGGGACTACAATGAGCAGTTCTTC. This rearrangement joins TRBV2 to TRBJ2-1; D perhaps matches TRBD2 (6 bases). The V gene's germline CDR1 is SNHLY and CDR2 FYNNEI. The CDR3 length is 14 residues. V was cut by 6 bases and J by 3 bases, with 12 bases left in between.

In the case of this clonotype: Relative to the germline gene, one junction end is altered; a read error may explain this. The chain links TRBV20-1 to TRBJ1-5; no clear D. This CDR3 region has 13 residues. Germline V gene data show CDR1 as DFQATT and CDR2 as SNEGSKA (reference sequence). The DNA of the CDR3 is TGCAGTGCTAGAGCGGGCGTAAATCAGCCCCTGCATTTT. Its translation: CSARAGVNQPLHF.

There are a few counts of this clonotype. Here the CDR3 reads CATSDHGGGNTDTQYF. CDR3 DNA: TGTGCCACCAGTGATCATGGAGGGGGAAACACAGATACGCAGTATTTT. The genes are TRBV24-1 and TRBJ2-3; D possibly matches TRBD1 or TRBD2 (6 bases each). V was pared by 3 bases and J by 2 bases, with 14 bases between. CDR1 is KGHDR and CDR2 is SFDVKD in the germline V gene. The CDR3 runs 16 residues.

J is TRBJ2-3 and V is TRBV12-3 or TRBV12-4; D is unclear. The CDR3 has 13 residues. V was shortened by 1 base and J by 4 bases, with 6 bases between the two germline ends. The CDR3 DNA reads as TGTGCCAGCAGTTTAGAGGCGGCAGATACGCAGTATTTT. It yields the protein CASSLEAADTQYF.

The chain combines TRBV20-1 with TRBJ2-1; TRBD2 agrees at 15 bases. The CDR3 covers 15 residues. Germline V gene lookup returns CDR1 DFQATT and CDR2 SNEGSKA (reference sequence). J was trimmed by 7 bases and V by 6 bases; bases with no gene match: 7. The CDR3 region is CSAGGGTSGRNEQFF. CDR3 sequence (DNA): TGCAGTGCCGGGGGGGGGACTAGCGGGAGGAATGAGCAGTTCTTC.

At least ten counts were recorded for this clonotype. Here the CDR3 reads CASSFGQNNSPLHF. CDR3 in DNA: TGTGCCAGCAGTTTCGGGCAGAATAATTCACCCCTCCACTTT. The chain carries TRBV12-3 or TRBV12-4 and TRBJ1-6; D unclear. V lost 3 bases, J lost 5 bases, and 8 bases lay in between. The CDR3 loop spans 14 amino acids.

The chain is built from TRBV18 and TRBJ1-1; 11 nucleotides line up with TRBD1. The CDR3 length is 17 residues. V lost 1 base, J lost 6 bases, and 10 bases stayed unmatched. Germline V gene lookup returns CDR1 KGHSH and CDR2 LQKENI. CDR3 sequence: CASSPRQGTGGFSEAFF. The CDR3, as DNA: TGTGCCAGCTCACCACGACAAGGGACAGGGGGGTTCTCTGAAGCTTTCTTT.